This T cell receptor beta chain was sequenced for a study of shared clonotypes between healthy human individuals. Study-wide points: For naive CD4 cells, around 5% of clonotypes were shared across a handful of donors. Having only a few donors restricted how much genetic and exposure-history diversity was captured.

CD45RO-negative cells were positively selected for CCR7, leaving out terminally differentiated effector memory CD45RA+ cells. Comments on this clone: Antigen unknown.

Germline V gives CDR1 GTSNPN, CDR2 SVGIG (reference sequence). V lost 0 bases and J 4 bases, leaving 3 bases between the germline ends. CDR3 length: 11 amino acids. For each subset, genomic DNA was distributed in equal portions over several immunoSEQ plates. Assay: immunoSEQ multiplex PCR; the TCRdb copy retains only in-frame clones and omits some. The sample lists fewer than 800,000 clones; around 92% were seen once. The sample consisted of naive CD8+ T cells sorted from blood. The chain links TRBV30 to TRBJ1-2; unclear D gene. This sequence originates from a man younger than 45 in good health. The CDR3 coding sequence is TGTGCCTGGAGTGTCAGCTATGGCTACACCTTC. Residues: CAWSVSYGYTF.